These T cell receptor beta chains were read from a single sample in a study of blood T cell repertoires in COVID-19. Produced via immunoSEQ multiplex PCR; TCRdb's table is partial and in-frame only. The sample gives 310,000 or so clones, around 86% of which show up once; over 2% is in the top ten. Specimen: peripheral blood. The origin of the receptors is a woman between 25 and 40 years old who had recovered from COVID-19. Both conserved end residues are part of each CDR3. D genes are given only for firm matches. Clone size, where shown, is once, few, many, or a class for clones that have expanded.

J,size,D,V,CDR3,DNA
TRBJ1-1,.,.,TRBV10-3,CAISESIRENTEAFF,TGTGCCATCAGTGAGTCAATCCGCGAGAACACTGAAGCTTTCTTT
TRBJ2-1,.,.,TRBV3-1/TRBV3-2,CASSQVPGSYNEQFF,TGTGCCAGCAGCCAAGTCCCAGGCTCTTACAATGAGCAGTTCTTC
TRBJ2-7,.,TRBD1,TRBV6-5,CASGQGTYEQYF,TGTGCCAGCGGACAGGGGACCTACGAGCAGTACTTC
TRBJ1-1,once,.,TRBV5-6,CASSKGGIAEAFF,TGTGCCAGCAGCAAAGGAGGGATCGCTGAAGCTTTCTTT
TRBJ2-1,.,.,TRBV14,CASSQGPYNEQFF,TGTGCCAGCAGCCAAGGTCCGTACAATGAGCAGTTCTTC
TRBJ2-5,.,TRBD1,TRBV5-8,CASSRTGGQETQYF,TGTGCCAGCAGCCGGACAGGGGGCCAAGAGACCCAGTACTTC
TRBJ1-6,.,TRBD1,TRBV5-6,CASSPDRGGSNSPLHF,TGTGCCAGCAGCCCGGACAGGGGGGGCTCAAATTCACCCCTCCACTTT
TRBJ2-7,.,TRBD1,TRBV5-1,CASGTGEPYEQYF,TGCGCCAGTGGGACAGGGGAACCCTACGAGCAGTACTTC
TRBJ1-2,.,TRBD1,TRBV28,CASTTRRTGGYGYTF,TGTGCCAGCACCACCCGAAGGACAGGGGGTTATGGCTACACCTTC
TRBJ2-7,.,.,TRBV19,CASSPGGGSYEQYF,TGTGCCAGTAGCCCCGGGGGAGGCTCCTACGAGCAGTACTTC
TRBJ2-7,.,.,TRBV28,CASSSPVSSYEQYF,TGTGCCAGCAGTTCCCCCGTTAGCTCCTACGAGCAGTACTTC
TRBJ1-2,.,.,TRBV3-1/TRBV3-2,CASSPGVGNYGYTF,TGTGCCAGCAGCCCAGGGGTCGGCAACTATGGCTACACCTTC
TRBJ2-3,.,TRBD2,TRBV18,CASSPLAGGSRSTDTQYF,TGTGCCAGCTCACCGTTAGCGGGAGGGAGCCGTAGCACAGATACGCAGTATTTT
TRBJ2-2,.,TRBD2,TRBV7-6,CASSLPGTSGGDTGELFF,TGTGCCAGCAGCTTACCTGGGACTAGCGGGGGCGACACCGGGGAGCTGTTTTTT
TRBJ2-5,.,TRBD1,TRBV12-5,CASGSGQGAGTQYF,TGTGCTAGTGGCTCTGGACAGGGCGCGGGGACCCAGTACTTC
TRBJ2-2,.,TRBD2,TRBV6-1,CASSARGTSGRFPNTGELFF,TGTGCCAGCAGTGCCCGCGGGACTAGCGGGAGATTTCCGAACACCGGGGAGCTGTTTTTT
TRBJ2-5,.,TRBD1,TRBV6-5,CASSYDWDRNQETQYF,TGTGCCAGCAGTTATGATTGGGACAGGAACCAAGAGACCCAGTACTTC
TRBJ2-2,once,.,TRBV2,CASNRDTGELFF,TGTGCCAGTAACAGGGACACCGGGGAGCTGTTTTTT
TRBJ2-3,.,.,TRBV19,CASRPYRGSDTQYF,TGTGCCAGTAGGCCTTACCGAGGGTCAGATACGCAGTATTTT
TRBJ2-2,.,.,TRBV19,CASSIQGRAGELFF,TGTGCCAGTAGTATTCAGGGTAGGGCCGGGGAGCTGTTTTTT
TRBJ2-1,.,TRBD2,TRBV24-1,CATSVATSGIMGEQFF,TGTGCCACCAGTGTGGCGACTAGCGGGATAATGGGTGAGCAGTTCTTC
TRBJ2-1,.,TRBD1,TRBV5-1,CASSPGQGLNEQFF,TGCGCCAGCAGCCCGGGACAGGGGTTAAATGAGCAGTTCTTC